What follows describes a single TCR beta chain. Antigen specificity is unknown. This record comes from a study of T cell responses to AZD1222 COVID-19 vaccine. V was pared by 1 base and J by 6 bases, with 9 bases between. CDR1 is SEHNR and CDR2 is FQNEAQ in the germline V gene (reference sequence). The CDR3 length is 14 residues. Profiling relied on immunoSEQ multiplex PCR, and the TCRdb table lists in-frame clones only, not all of them. The sample lists more than 100,000 clones; around nine tenths were seen once. Findings of the study overall: Sampled repertoires all dated from after the peak T cell response. Two AZD1222 administrations were followed by greater Spike-specific TCR breadth and depth. Variant regions that are unmutated are reportedly the target of nearly half of spike-specific TCRs. Clonal diversity may have been underestimated, and the donors were mostly white British, with more females than males.

The rearrangement joins TRBV7-9 to TRBJ2-2, with no clear D. Sequenced material: peripheral blood, taken on day 0 of AZD1222 vaccination. The receptor's source is an adult in good health. Here the CDR3 reads CASSLESSAGELFF. The CDR3 DNA is TGTGCCAGCAGCTTAGAGAGTTCGGCCGGGGAGCTGTTTTTT.